This T cell receptor (beta chain) is from a study of blood T cells in healthy people across ages. Regarding the study as a whole: Age brought a roughly linear fall in TCR beta diversity measured per million T cells.

Of note for this clonotype: Its cognate antigen is unknown. Compared with germline, one end of the junction differs, possibly owing to a read error.

Together with a sample-barcoded 5' primer, a J-beta primer mix was included in a second PCR lasting about 6 to 12 cycles. Each of the cDNA molecules was tagged by a template-switch adaptor with 12 random nucleotides. Each CDR3 protein gets one entry after TCRdb re-called the 5' RACE reads with MiXCR. The sample shows roughly 2 million distinct CDR3 sequences, 49% of them seen only once. The source is a woman in her thirties or forties in good health. Sequenced: blood.

This CDR3 is CASSLKAGGIGAQETQYF. The CDR3 DNA reads as TGTGCTAGCAGCTTAAAAGCTGGCGGCATCGGGGCCCAAGAGACCCAGTACTTC. The J gene is TRBJ2-5, the V gene TRBV7-7, with D possibly being TRBD1 or TRBD2 (5 bases each). The CDR3 is made up of 18 amino acids. The V gene's germline CDR1 is SSHAT and CDR2 FNYEAQ (reference sequence).